This T cell receptor beta chain appears in the sequencing data of a study of blood T cell repertoires in COVID-19. This clone was recorded a few times. Original handling: Reference gene primer amplification in the assay estimated nucleated cell counts. This table comes from immunoSEQ multiplex PCR, and its TCRdb copy is limited to in-frame clones, with some not included. Clonal size and the V and J genes are those of that table, whereas D and trimming came from the DNA. The sample contains some 100,000 clones, 75% to 90% of which appear only once. CDR1 is SNHLY and CDR2 is FYNNEI in the germline V gene. Trimming left V 0 bases short and J 4 bases short, with 13 bases between. This CDR3 is 15 amino acids long.

The clonotype comes from a human donor with acute or convalescent COVID-19. The donor label of this sample is uncertain. The rearrangement links TRBV2 to TRBJ2-7; D unclear. The sequenced sample consisted of peripheral blood. The CDR3 nucleotides are TGTGCCAGCAGTGAAGCGGGCAGCCGACCGTACGAGCAGTACTTC. Translation gives CASSEAGSRPYEQYF.